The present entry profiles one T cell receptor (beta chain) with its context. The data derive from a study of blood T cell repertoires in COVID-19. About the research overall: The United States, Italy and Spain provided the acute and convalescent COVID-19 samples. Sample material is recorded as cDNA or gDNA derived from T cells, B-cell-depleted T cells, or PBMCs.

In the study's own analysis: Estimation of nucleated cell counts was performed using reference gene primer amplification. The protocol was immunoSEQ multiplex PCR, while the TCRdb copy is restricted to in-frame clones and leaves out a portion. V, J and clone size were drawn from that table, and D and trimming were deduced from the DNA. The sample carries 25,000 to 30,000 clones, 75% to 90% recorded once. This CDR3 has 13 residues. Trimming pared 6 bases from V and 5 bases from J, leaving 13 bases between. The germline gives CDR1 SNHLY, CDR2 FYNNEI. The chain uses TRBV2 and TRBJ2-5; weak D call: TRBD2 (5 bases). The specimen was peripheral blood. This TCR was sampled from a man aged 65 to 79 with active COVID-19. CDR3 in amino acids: CASRAGVVETQYF. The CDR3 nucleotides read TGTGCCAGCAGGGCCGGGGTGGTTGAGACCCAGTACTTC.